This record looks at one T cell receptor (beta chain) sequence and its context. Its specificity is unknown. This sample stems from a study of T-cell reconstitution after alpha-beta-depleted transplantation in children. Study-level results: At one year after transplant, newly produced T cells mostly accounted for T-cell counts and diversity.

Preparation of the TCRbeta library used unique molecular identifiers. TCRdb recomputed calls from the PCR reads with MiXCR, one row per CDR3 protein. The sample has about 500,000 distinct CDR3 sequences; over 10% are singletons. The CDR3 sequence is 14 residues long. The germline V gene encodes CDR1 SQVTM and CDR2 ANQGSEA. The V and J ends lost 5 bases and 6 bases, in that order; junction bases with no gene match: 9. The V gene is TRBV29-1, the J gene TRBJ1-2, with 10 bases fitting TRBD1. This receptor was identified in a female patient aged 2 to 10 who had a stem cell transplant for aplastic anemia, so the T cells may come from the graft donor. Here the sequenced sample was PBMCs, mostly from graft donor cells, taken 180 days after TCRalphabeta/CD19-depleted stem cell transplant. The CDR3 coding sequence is TGCAGCGTTTTAGGGGACAGGGGACATGATGGCTACACCTTC. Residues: CSVLGDRGHDGYTF.